This T cell receptor (beta chain) is from a study of blood T cell repertoires in COVID-19. The authors' processing: From reference gene primer amplification, estimates of nucleated cell counts were derived. Profiled with immunoSEQ multiplex PCR; TCRdb holds only in-frame clones, not every one. V and J calls and clone size are given by that table; D and trimming were obtained from the DNA. This table holds some 180,000 clones, under 90% found once. Germline V gene data show CDR1 as SGHRS and CDR2 as YFSETQ. V was clipped by 5 bases and J by 0 bases; unmatched bases: 4. This CDR3 spans 14 amino acids. This clone was seen more than once but under ten times.

Sequenced input: peripheral blood. The sequence was collected from a woman older than 75 with acute or convalescent COVID-19. V and J are TRBV5-1 and TRBJ1-2; 7 positions agree with TRBD1. The CDR3 protein is CASSPQGANYGYTF. The CDR3, as DNA: TGCGCCAGCAGTCCTCAGGGGGCTAACTATGGCTACACCTTC.